This T cell receptor (beta chain) was captured by sequencing in a study of cytomegalovirus exposure and HLA in healthy donors. In the PCR, 60 Vbeta and 13 Jbeta primers were used. The table came from immunoSEQ multiplex PCR; TCRdb's copy has only in-frame clones and leaves some out. The sample yields about 190,000 clones, roughly 77% seen once. Study-level results: Available immune exposure information was restricted to CMV serostatus only.

Concerning this clone itself: No antigen is known for it.

The CDR3 runs to 15 residues. The V gene's germline CDR1 is SGHRS and CDR2 YFSETQ. V dropped 4 bases and J dropped 6 bases, with 14 bases sitting between them. The sequencing input was PBMCs. This chain links TRBV5-1 with TRBJ1-6; the D gene is possibly TRBD1 (5 bases). This clonotype was obtained from a man aged 25 to 45 in good health and CMV-seropositive. DNA for the CDR3: TGCGCCAGCAGCCCGGGGGACGGACCTAATTCACCCCTCCACTTT. Translation: CASSPGDGPNSPLHF.